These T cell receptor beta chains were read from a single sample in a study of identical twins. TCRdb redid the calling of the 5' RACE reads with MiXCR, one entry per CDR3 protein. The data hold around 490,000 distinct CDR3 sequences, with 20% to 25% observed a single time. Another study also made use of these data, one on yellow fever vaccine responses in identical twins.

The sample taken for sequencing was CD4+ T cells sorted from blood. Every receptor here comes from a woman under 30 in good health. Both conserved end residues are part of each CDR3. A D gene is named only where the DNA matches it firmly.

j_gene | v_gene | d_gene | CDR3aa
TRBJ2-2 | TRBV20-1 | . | CSARDARGTPGELFF
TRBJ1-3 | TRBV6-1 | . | CASTAISGNTIYF
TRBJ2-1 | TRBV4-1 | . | CASSQGVTRYNEQFF
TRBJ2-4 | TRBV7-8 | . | CASSSPVGSKNIQYF
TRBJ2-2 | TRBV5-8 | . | CASSTTGTGELFF
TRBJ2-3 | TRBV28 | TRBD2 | CASSSPQFRLSGSSDTQYF
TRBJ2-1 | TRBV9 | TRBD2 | CASSVLAGVDEQFF
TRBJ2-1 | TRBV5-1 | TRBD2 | CASSSGLATKSDEQFF
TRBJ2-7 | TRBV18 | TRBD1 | CASSLTGQGGHEQYF
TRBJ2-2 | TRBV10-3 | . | CAIGGLTANTGELFF
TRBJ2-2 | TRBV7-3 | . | CASSLTGGRGTGELFF
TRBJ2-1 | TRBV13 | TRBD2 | CASSRLAGGPSEQFF
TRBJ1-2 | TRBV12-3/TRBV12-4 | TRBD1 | CASSPQGSNYGYTF
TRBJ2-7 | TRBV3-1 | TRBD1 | CASSHIGQGTYEQYF
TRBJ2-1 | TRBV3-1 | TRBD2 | CASSQVTPSGSNEQFF
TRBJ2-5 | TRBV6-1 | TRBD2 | CASSEAGLAAETQYF
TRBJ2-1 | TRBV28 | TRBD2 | CASKRLALYEQFF
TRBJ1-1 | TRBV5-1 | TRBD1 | CASSYGTGVWGTEAFF
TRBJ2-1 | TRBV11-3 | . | CASSQIGGEQFF
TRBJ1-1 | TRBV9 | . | CASSVAGWGGSSTEAFF
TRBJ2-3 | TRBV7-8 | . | CASSLERATTQYF
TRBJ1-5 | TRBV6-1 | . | CASQAGADQPQHF
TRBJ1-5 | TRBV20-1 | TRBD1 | CSARRGTGSYQPQHF
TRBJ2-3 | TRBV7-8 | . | CASSLSNSPPDTQYF
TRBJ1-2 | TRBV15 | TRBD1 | CATSRTTGVFGYTF
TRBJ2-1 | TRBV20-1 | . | CSARPLRDTSSYNEQFF